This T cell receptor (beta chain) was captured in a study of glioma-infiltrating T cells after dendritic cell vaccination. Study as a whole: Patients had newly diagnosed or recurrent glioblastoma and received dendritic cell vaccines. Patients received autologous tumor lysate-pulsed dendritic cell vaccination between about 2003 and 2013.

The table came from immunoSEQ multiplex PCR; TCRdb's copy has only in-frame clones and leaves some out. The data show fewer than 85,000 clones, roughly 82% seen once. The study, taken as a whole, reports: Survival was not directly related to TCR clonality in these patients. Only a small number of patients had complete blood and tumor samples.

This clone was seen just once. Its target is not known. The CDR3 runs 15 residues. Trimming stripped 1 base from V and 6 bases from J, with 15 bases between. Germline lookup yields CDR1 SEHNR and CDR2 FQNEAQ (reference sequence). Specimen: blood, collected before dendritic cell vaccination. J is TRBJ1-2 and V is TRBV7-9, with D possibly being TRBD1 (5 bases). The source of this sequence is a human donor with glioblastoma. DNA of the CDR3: TGTGCCAGCAGCTTAGTTCAGGGAGGGAGTGATGGCTACACCTTC. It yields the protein CASSLVQGGSDGYTF. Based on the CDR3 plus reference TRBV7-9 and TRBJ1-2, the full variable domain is DTGVSQNPRHKITKRGQNVTFRCDPISEHNRLYWYRQTLGQGPEFLTYFQNEAQLEKSRLLSDRFSAERPKGSFSTLEIQRTEQGDSAMYLCASSLVQGGSDGYTFGSGTRLTVV.